This T cell receptor beta chain derives from a study of blood T cell repertoires in COVID-19. Study-level information: Donors in the United States, Italy and Spain gave samples during acute or convalescent COVID-19. Nucleic acid was either cDNA or gDNA, and it came from T cells, B-cell-depleted T cells, or PBMCs.

Authors' analysis steps: Reference gene primers were amplified, and this amplification served to estimate nucleated cell counts. Profiling relied on immunoSEQ multiplex PCR, and the TCRdb table lists in-frame clones only, not all of them. V and J calls and clone size come straight from that table; D and trimming were deduced from the DNA. The table has 150,000 to 200,000 clones, approximately 82% seen once. This clone has a count of ten or more. CDR1 and CDR2 (germline): SGDLS, YYNGEE. Trimming pared 3 bases from V and 0 bases from J, leaving 19 bases between. This CDR3 comprises 19 residues. The sequence was collected from a man between 65 and 85 years old who had recovered from COVID-19. Sequencing used peripheral blood. The rearrangement links TRBV9 to TRBJ2-6; no reliable D call. The chain's CDR3 is CASSDQYSRGLSGANVLTF. CDR3 nucleotides: TGTGCCAGCAGCGATCAGTACTCCCGCGGCCTCTCTGGGGCCAACGTCCTGACTTTC.